This is a list of T cell receptor beta chains from one sample in a study of technical replicates of blood from several donors. Some clones are missing from TCRdb's copy, which holds only in-frame ones; the method was immunoSEQ multiplex PCR. Altogether under 85,000 clones are present, 95% to 98% being singletons, with the ten largest covering 0.3% to 0.35%. Sequences were obtained from T cells isolated from PBMCs. The origin of the receptors is a human donor in good health. Each CDR3 is given with its conserved first and last residue. D genes are given only for firm matches. Clone size is given for some rows only: seen once, a few or many times, or a class if the clone is expanded.

d_gene | j_gene | v_gene | abundance | CDR3nt | CDR3aa
. | TRBJ2-1 | TRBV7-3 | . | TGTGCCAGCAGCTTCGACAATGAGCAGTTCTTC | CASSFDNEQFF
. | TRBJ1-3 | TRBV21-1 | once | TGTGCCAGCAGCAAAGACGGTATCTCTGGAAACACCATATATTTT | CASSKDGISGNTIYF
. | TRBJ1-2 | TRBV5-1 | . | TGCGCCAGCAGCTTGGGTGTCAGGGACAATGACTATGGCTACACCTTC | CASSLGVRDNDYGYTF
TRBD1 | TRBJ1-2 | TRBV13 | . | TGTGCCAGCAGTCCTCAGGGGGCCCTTGTCTATGGCTACACCTTC | CASSPQGALVYGYTF
. | TRBJ1-6 | TRBV10-3 | . | TGTGCCATCAGTAGACAGGACGGCCCCCTCCACTTT | CAISRQDGPLHF
. | TRBJ2-3 | TRBV30 | . | TGTGCCTGGAGGAGCACAGTCACAGATACGCAGTATTTT | CAWRSTVTDTQYF
TRBD1 | TRBJ2-7 | TRBV27 | . | TGTGCCAGCAGTTTCCGGACAGGTTACGAGCAGTACTTC | CASSFRTGYEQYF
. | TRBJ1-5 | TRBV19 | medium-sized | TGTGCCAGTAGTCCGGGACTCATTACTTTT | CASSPGLITF
TRBD2 | TRBJ2-1 | TRBV30 | few | TGTGCCTGGAGTGTGACTAGCGGGTACAATGAGCAGTTCTTC | CAWSVTSGYNEQFF
TRBD2 | TRBJ2-4 | TRBV19 | . | TGTGCCAGTAGTAACCTAGCGGGAGATAATCGGAACATTCAGTACTTC | CASSNLAGDNRNIQYF
TRBD1 | TRBJ2-7 | TRBV19 | . | TGTGCCAGTAGTCCTCCGGGACAGGGTAACTACGAGCAGTACTTC | CASSPPGQGNYEQYF
TRBD1 | TRBJ1-4 | TRBV11-2 | . | TGTGCCAGCAGCTTGGCGACAGGGGCTAATGAAAAACTGTTTTTT | CASSLATGANEKLFF
TRBD1 | TRBJ1-1 | TRBV6-1 | . | TGTGCCAGCACCGAAGGACAGGGTTTAACAGCTTTCTTT | CASTEGQGLTAFF